The clone carrying this T cell receptor beta chain is a singleton in its sample. Antigen: not known. These data come from a study of cytomegalovirus exposure and HLA in healthy donors. The study, taken as a whole, reports: For TCR beta chains, V- and J-gene trimming was later linked to a missense DCLRE1C variant. In an earlier analysis, about 87% or about 30%: the productive usage of most TCR beta V segments.

The CDR3 extends over 14 amino acids. Germline V lookup: CDR1 SEHNR, CDR2 FQNEAQ (reference sequence). Trimming left V 4 bases short and J 4 bases short, with 13 bases between. Donors consisted of healthy bone marrow donors. Use of 60 Vbeta and 13 Jbeta primers characterized the PCR. Here immunoSEQ multiplex PCR was the method, and the copy in TCRdb shows in-frame clones only, minus some. The sample includes about 150,000 clones, 60% to 85% of them seen just once. The sequenced sample consisted of PBMCs. The TCR sequence derives from a woman aged 40 to 50 in good health and CMV-seronegative. This chain uses TRBV7-9 with TRBJ2-5, with D possibly being TRBD2 (7 bases). The DNA of the CDR3 is TGTGCCAGCAGCTGGGGGGGGCAGACAGAGACCCAGTACTTC. This encodes CASSWGGQTETQYF.